The clone carrying this TCR beta chain came up a few times. Its matching antigen is unknown. These data are taken from a study of cytomegalovirus exposure and HLA in healthy donors. Study-wide context: Researchers previously reported finding more than 100 million unique TCR beta sequences from 170 million or so T cells. An early release of data contained approximately 80 million unique TCRs, which came from HLA-typed donors. Findings and caveats of the study: Later work showed greater clonal expansion in HLA-associated TCR beta chains than in equally common others.

Germline-derived CDR1 and CDR2 are SNHLY and FYNNEI. Losses at the gene ends were 6 bases for V and 4 bases for J; bases not matched to a gene: 0. This CDR3 contains 12 residues. Both 60 Vbeta primers and 13 Jbeta primers went into the PCR. Clones were read by immunoSEQ multiplex PCR, and TCRdb kept only the in-frame ones, dropping some. Of 200,000 to 250,000 clones listed, 70% to 85% are singletons. J is TRBJ2-3 and V is TRBV2; the match to TRBD1 covers 8 bases. This TCR was recovered from a woman in her fifties or sixties in good health and CMV-seropositive. Input material: PBMCs. The chain's CDR3 is CASRQGADTQYF. The DNA for the CDR3 is TGTGCCAGCAGACAGGGGGCAGATACGCAGTATTTT.